The 23 T cell receptor beta chains in this list originate from one sample, sequenced in a study of blood T cell repertoires in COVID-19. Measured with immunoSEQ multiplex PCR; TCRdb has only the in-frame clones, and not every one. Among some 170,000 clones listed, around four fifths were seen once. The sequenced sample consisted of peripheral blood. The origin of the receptors is a woman in her thirties or forties with COVID-19, enrolled during active disease.

This clone was counted once. J is TRBJ2-5 and V is TRBV20-1; D gene uncertain. Trimming pared 3 bases from V and 2 bases from J, leaving 7 bases between. CDR1 is DFQATT, CDR2 SNEGSKA, per germline (reference sequence). CDR3 size: 12 residues. CDR3 bases: TGCAGTGCTAGTGTTCTACAAGAGACCCAGTACTTC. It yields the protein CSASVLQETQYF.

This clone has only one observation. The chain carries TRBV7-9 and TRBJ2-2; a possible D gene is TRBD2 (7 bases). V was cut by 4 bases and J by 6 bases, with 12 bases left in between. Germline values: CDR1 SEHNR, CDR2 FQNEAQ (reference sequence). The CDR3 consists of 14 residues. The CDR3 loop reads CASSSRGAPGELFF. CDR3 nucleotide sequence: TGTGCCAGCAGCTCTCGGGGGGCGCCCGGGGAGCTGTTTTTT. Drawing the rest from reference TRBV7-9 and TRBJ2-2, the complete variable domain is DTGVSQNPRHKITKRGQNVTFRCDPISEHNRLYWYRQTLGQGPEFLTYFQNEAQLEKSRLLSDRFSAERPKGSFSTLEIQRTEQGDSAMYLCASSSRGAPGELFFGEGSRLTVL.

This clone was picked up one time. The gene calls are TRBV6-5 and TRBJ1-1; D is possibly TRBD1 (5 bases). Germline CDR1 and CDR2: MNHEY and SVGAGI. The CDR3 is made up of 15 amino acids. Deletions cut 5 bases from V and 0 bases from J, with 13 bases between. CDR3 bases: TGTGCCAGCAGTCCGCCAACAGGTGTGAACACTGAAGCTTTCTTT. This encodes CASSPPTGVNTEAFF.

The chain combines TRBV6-4 with TRBJ1-4; a possible D gene is TRBD1 (6 bases). CDR1 is MRHNA, CDR2 SNTAGT, per germline. V lost 0 bases and J lost 7, with 12 bases in between. The CDR3 contains 15 residues. The CDR3 DNA sequence: TGTGCCAGCAGTGACTCATTTGGACAGACTGAAAAACTGTTTTTT. Protein product: CASSDSFGQTEKLFF.

The CDR3 DNA is TGTGCCAGCAGCTTAGGCCCCGGACTAGCGGCCACCGGGGAGCTGTTTTTT. Amino acid sequence: CASSLGPGLAATGELFF. The chain carries TRBV13 and TRBJ2-2, with 10 bases that match TRBD2. Trimming cost V 0 bases and J 4 bases; bases outside gene matches: 5. CDR1 is PRHDT and CDR2 is FYEKMQ in the germline V gene (reference sequence). The CDR3 is 17 residues long.

The chain has TRBV7-9 and TRBJ2-4; D gene ambiguous. Deletions cut 2 bases from V and 2 bases from J, with 13 bases between. The CDR3 spans 16 residues. CDR1 SEHNR and CDR2 FQNEAQ come from the germline V gene (reference sequence). CDR3 sequence reads: CASSLQAADTKNIQYF. The CDR3 coding sequence is TGTGCCAGCAGCTTACAGGCCGCTGACACCAAAAACATTCAGTACTTC.

This clone was seen a handful of times. The chain links TRBV6-4 to TRBJ2-1; 12 bases map to TRBD2. CDR3 length: 15 residues. The V segment lost 7 bases and the J segment 6 bases; nucleotides outside the gene matches: 7. Germline assignment: CDR1 MRHNA and CDR2 SNTAGT. The CDR3 DNA follows: TGTGCCAGCACCCTGACTAGCGGGAGCCTCAATGAGCAGTTCTTC. This codes for CASTLTSGSLNEQFF.

The chain combines TRBV11-3 with TRBJ2-1; 12 nucleotides match TRBD2. The CDR3 has 17 amino acids. Looked up from germline, CDR1 is SGHNT and CDR2 is YENEEA. Trimming took 3 bases from V and 2 from J; bases not matched to a gene: 5. The CDR3 sequence is CASSFSSGRAAYNEQFF. The CDR3 region has the DNA TGTGCCAGCAGCTTCTCTAGCGGGAGGGCCGCCTACAATGAGCAGTTCTTC.

The V gene is TRBV7-9, the J gene TRBJ2-7; 8 bases match TRBD1. CDR3 length: 14 residues. The germline V gene has CDR1 SEHNR and CDR2 FQNEAQ (reference sequence). J gave up 4 bases and V 5 bases, and 7 bases lay outside the gene matches. CDR3 nucleotides: TGTGCCAGCAGCCCCCGGGACAGGTATTACGAGCAGTACTTC. Amino acid sequence: CASSPRDRYYEQYF.

Comments on this clone: Other DNA sequences from this sample encode an identical CDR3 as well. The chain has TRBV5-1 and TRBJ2-1; 8 bases agree with TRBD2. Per the germline V gene, CDR1 is SGHRS and CDR2 is YFSETQ. V trimming: 4 bases; J trimming: 7 bases; junction bases outside the gene matches: 4. There are 13 residues in the CDR3. CDR3 sequence reads: CASSPGLVNEQFF. The CDR3 region has the DNA TGCGCCAGCAGCCCGGGACTAGTTAATGAGCAGTTCTTC.

The J gene is TRBJ2-3, the V gene TRBV5-1; 14 bases align to TRBD2. The CDR3 spans 15 residues. The junction had 4 bases not matched to a gene; V was cut back by 4 bases and J by 6 bases. Germline CDR1 and CDR2: SGHRS and YFSETQ. The CDR3 protein is CASSGGLAGADTQYF. The CDR3 coding sequence is TGCGCCAGCAGCGGGGGACTAGCGGGGGCGGATACGCAGTATTTT.

This clone was counted once. The rearrangement uses TRBV18 and TRBJ2-7; possible D gene TRBD2, 6 bases. In germline, CDR1 is KGHSH, CDR2 LQKENI. The CDR3 covers 13 residues. The V and J ends lost 3 bases and 5 bases respectively, with 11 bases between them. The CDR3 region has the DNA TGTGCCAGCTCACCGGGGCGGGGAAACGAGCAGTACTTC. It yields the protein CASSPGRGNEQYF.

The sample holds one count of this clone. The genes are TRBV28 and TRBJ1-4, with D hard to call. This CDR3 is 17 amino acids long. V gave up 6 bases and J gave up 1 base, with 18 bases separating them. CDR1 MDHEN and CDR2 SYDVKM come from the germline V gene. CDR3 sequence (DNA): TGTGCCAGCAGCCGCCTCGCGGTAGGGAGAACTAATGAAAAACTGTTTTTT. This gives the protein CASSRLAVGRTNEKLFF. The complete variable domain, with remaining parts taken from reference TRBV28 and TRBJ1-4, reads DVKVTQSSRYLVKRTGEKVFLECVQDMDHENMFWYRQDPGLGLRLIYFSYDVKMKEKGDIPEGYSVSREKKERFSLILESASTNQTSMYLCASSRLAVGRTNEKLFFGSGTQLSVL.

The V call is TRBV28, the J call TRBJ1-5; possibly TRBD1 for D (5 bases). V was trimmed by 5 bases and J by 7 bases, leaving 12 bases between them. Per the germline V gene, CDR1 is MDHEN and CDR2 is SYDVKM. There are 13 residues in the CDR3. The CDR3 spells CASSPGLSQPQHF. The CDR3 DNA reads as TGTGCCAGCAGTCCGGGACTCTCACAGCCCCAGCATTTT.

The rearrangement joins TRBV2 to TRBJ2-7; the match to TRBD2 covers 8 bases. Germline V CDR1 and CDR2: SNHLY, FYNNEI. Trimming removed 9 bases from V and 4 bases from J; junction bases left unmatched: 11. The CDR3 has 14 residues. In DNA, the CDR3 is TGTGCCAGTATGGGGGCTAGCGGGTTGTACGAGCAGTACTTC. This sequence encodes CASMGASGLYEQYF.

V gene TRBV7-8 combines with J gene TRBJ1-5; no reliable D call. Germline assignment: CDR1 SGHVS and CDR2 FQNEAQ. The V end was cut by 0 bases, the J end by 2 bases, with 14 bases between. The CDR3 extends over 17 amino acids. DNA for the CDR3: TGTGCCAGCAGCTTAGCCCGGGCCCCGAGGGGCAATCAGCCCCAGCATTTT. Amino acids: CASSLARAPRGNQPQHF.

This chain links TRBV2 with TRBJ1-2; D gene uncertain. Looked up from germline, CDR1 is SNHLY and CDR2 is FYNNEI. The CDR3 totals 11 residues. CDR3 loop: CVPRGQDGYTF. The CDR3, as DNA: TGTGTTCCTCGCGGGCAGGATGGCTACACCTTC.

The V gene is TRBV5-1, the J gene TRBJ2-2; 15 bases are shared with TRBD2. V gave up 4 bases and J gave up 7 bases; unmatched junction bases: 11. Germline V gene lookup returns CDR1 SGHRS and CDR2 YFSETQ. The CDR3 sequence is 18 residues long. The CDR3 loop is CASSPRTSGRAYHGELFF. The DNA for the CDR3 is TGCGCCAGCAGCCCCAGGACTAGCGGGAGGGCATATCACGGGGAGCTGTTTTTT.

This clone was counted ten times or more. V usage is TRBV15 and J usage is TRBJ2-7, with D unresolved. The germline V and J ends were trimmed by 0 bases and 3 bases, with 9 bases remaining between them. There are 14 residues in the CDR3. From germline, CDR1 is LNHNV and CDR2 YYDKDF (reference sequence). CDR3 nucleotide sequence: TGTGCCACCAGCAGAGATTTGGGCGTCTACGAGCAGTACTTC. Translated, it gives CATSRDLGVYEQYF.

The chain uses TRBV28 and TRBJ2-1; D might be TRBD1 (6 bases). Germline lookup yields CDR1 MDHEN and CDR2 SYDVKM. CDR3 length: 15 amino acids. The V end was cut by 5 bases, the J end by 0 bases, with 11 bases between. CDR3 DNA sequence: TGTGCCAGCAGTCTCCGACAGGCCTCCTACAATGAGCAGTTCTTC. It translates to CASSLRQASYNEQFF.

The chain combines TRBV29-1 with TRBJ1-2, with a tentative D call TRBD1 (5 bases). CDR3 size: 14 residues. Trimming removed 1 base from V and 9 bases from J, with 18 bases in between. Germline loops: CDR1 SQVTM, CDR2 ANQGSEA. The DNA of the CDR3 is TGCAGCGTTGAAGTACCAGGGAATGTGGGCAGCTACACCTTC. Amino acid sequence: CSVEVPGNVGSYTF.

The CDR3 reads CASTPLTGQGSPMNGYTF. In DNA, the CDR3 is TGTGCCAGTACCCCTCTCACCGGACAGGGAAGCCCTATGAATGGCTACACCTTC. The V and J genes are TRBV19 and TRBJ1-2, with TRBD1 matching 8 bases. Germline CDR1 LNHDA, CDR2 SQIVND (reference sequence). The CDR3 has 18 amino acids. The trim removed 7 bases at V and 6 bases at J, leaving 22 bases unmatched.

The CDR3 protein is CASSVDAGGLDNEQFF. CDR3 coding DNA: TGTGCCAGCAGCGTAGATGCGGGGGGGCTCGACAATGAGCAGTTCTTC. The V and J genes are TRBV9 and TRBJ2-1; 9 bases line up with TRBD2. CDR1 SGDLS and CDR2 YYNGEE come from the germline V gene. V was clipped by 0 bases and J by 5 bases; unmatched bases: 6. The CDR3 consists of 16 residues.